This T cell receptor beta chain was recorded in a study of Graves' ophthalmopathy and Graves' hyperthyroidism (dated by TCRdb to 2016 to 2018). Some background on the complete study: Peripheral blood samples were taken at the time of initial diagnosis, before any treatment was given. An independent validation cohort was composed of fewer than 20 hyperthyroidism patients and around 16 patients who later progressed from hyperthyroidism to ophthalmopathy. The 100 discovery patients were divided at random into training and test sets in a 7:3 ratio. In more than five hyperthyroidism patients, the T-cell repertoires found in thyroid tissue were compared with those found in blood. The study used TCR beta repertoire signatures to distinguish Graves' ophthalmopathy from Graves' hyperthyroidism and to predict progression to ophthalmopathy. A discovery set of 90 to 100 patients (about 45 ophthalmopathy, 55 to 60 stable hyperthyroidism) was enrolled to explore V-J signatures distinguishing ophthalmopathy from hyperthyroidism. In total, 135 blood samples were TCR-sequenced: fewer than 50 ophthalmopathy, over 70 hyperthyroidism and some 17 hyperthyroidism-to-ophthalmopathy patients. Following sample collection, hyperthyroidism patients were given methimazole at a starting dose of 30 mg daily, and ophthalmopathy patients were given high-dose intravenous methylprednisolone. What the work shows at the level of the full study, not this receptor alone: No statistical method was used to predetermine the sample size, and group allocation was not hidden from the investigators. In validation, the model predicted ophthalmopathy progression with about 71% sensitivity and 72.22% specificity; roughly eleven predicted patients were CT-confirmed with GO in a median of approximately 6.5 months. Most expanded thyroid clonotypes with frequency above 0.001 were also detected in blood, suggesting blood repertoires may reflect the thyroid immune response. In cross-validation, the 13-signature model distinguished ophthalmopathy from stable hyperthyroidism with approximately 85% sensitivity and roughly 81% specificity, and in the test set the corresponding values were about 80% and 75%.

TCR beta CDR3 regions were amplified from RNA transcripts for repertoire sequencing. A first-round RT-PCR used HTBI primers with the Qiagen OneStep RT-PCR kit, followed by a second-round multiplex PCR, size selection and purification. Libraries were sequenced paired-end with 100 bp reads on an Illumina HiSeq2000. The paper's data handling went like this. SOAPnuke was used for read processing, and reads with adapters, uncalled bases, a mean Phred below 15, or no exact constant-primer or identifier match were discarded. COPE v1.2.5 was used to merge the high-quality paired reads. Clonotypes were defined as unique nucleotide sequences and were aligned to IMGT TRB V, D and J references using MiTCR v1.1. The analysis was limited to V-J combinations with a frequency above 0.0001, which together covered approximately 99% of repertoires. For each V-J combination, a TCR clonal expansion and chaos score was defined as F50 clonal expansion divided by the chaos observed in the TCRdist matrix. Welch's t-statistics and random forest were used to reduce the features to about 14 V-J combinations, which were then used as input to a naive Bayes classifier. Thyroid-blood repertoire similarity was quantified with the Morisita-Horn index. TCRdb applied fastp at Q25 and MiXCR to the public reads, then kept only in-frame beta chains. A single entry per CDR3 protein holds the most common genes and DNA from its merged rows. Clone size and V and J calls follow TCRdb, not the original study. The sample table holds roughly 610,000 distinct CDR3 sequences, of which approximately 22% were seen once. The ten biggest clones cover about 6.6% of the sample.

This clonotype occurred many times. Its specific antigen is unknown. No per-base quality is available; no much larger clone lies one base away. Hyperthyroidism was considered stable if no progression to ophthalmopathy occurred within 18 months of follow-up. Patients with hyperthyroidism were aged 18 to 65 years, had been newly diagnosed, and had a disease duration of less than 2 months. Anyone with other autoimmune diseases, uncontrolled infections, pregnancy or lactation was excluded from the study. Diagnosis relied on clinical symptoms, serum thyroxine, TRAb, thyroid ultrasound and orbital computed tomography. PBMCs were isolated from roughly 10 ml of fresh peripheral blood by Ficoll-Paque density gradient centrifugation. Total RNA was extracted with Trizol reagent and quality-checked on an Agilent 2100 Bioanalyzer. Ends trimmed: V by 3 bases, J by 3 bases; bases unmatched to a gene: 11. The CDR3 runs 17 amino acids, cysteine and phenylalanine included. Only CDR3 DNA is held: 51 bases, read in frame from base 1. Per the germline V gene, MNHEY is the CDR1 and SVGAGI is the CDR2.

Material: peripheral blood. The TCR originated in a woman between 18 and 30 years old with stable Graves' hyperthyroidism. Some clones in this sample may be carry-over from other donors' samples. Donor details come from another sample of the same person, matched by shared clones. The chain employs TRBV6-5 and TRBJ1-2; 9 of the junction bases match TRBD1. Read as DNA, the sequence is TGTGCCAGCAGTTATTACCTTCCGGGACAGGGATACTATGGCTACACCTTC. It is translated as CASSYYLPGQGYYGYTF.